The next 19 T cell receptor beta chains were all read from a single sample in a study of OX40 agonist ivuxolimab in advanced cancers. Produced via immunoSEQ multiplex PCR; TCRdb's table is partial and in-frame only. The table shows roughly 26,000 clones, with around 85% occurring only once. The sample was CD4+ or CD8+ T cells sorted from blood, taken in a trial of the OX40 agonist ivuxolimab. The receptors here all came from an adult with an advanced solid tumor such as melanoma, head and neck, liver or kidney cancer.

The CDR3 DNA reads as TGTGCCAGCAGCCCGCGGACAGGGGACTACGAGCAGTACTTC. Residues: CASSPRTGDYEQYF. The V call is TRBV6-6, the J call TRBJ2-7; 9 nucleotides match TRBD1. Trimming took 6 bases from V and 3 from J; bases not matched to a gene: 6. In germline, CDR1 is MNHNY, CDR2 SVGAGI (reference sequence). The CDR3 extends over 14 amino acids.

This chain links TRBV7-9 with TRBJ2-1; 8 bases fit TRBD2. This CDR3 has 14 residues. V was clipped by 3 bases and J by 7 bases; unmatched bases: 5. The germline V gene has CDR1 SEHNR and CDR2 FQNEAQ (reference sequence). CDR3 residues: CASSFRAGVNEQFF. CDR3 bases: TGTGCCAGCAGCTTCCGAGCGGGGGTGAATGAGCAGTTCTTC.

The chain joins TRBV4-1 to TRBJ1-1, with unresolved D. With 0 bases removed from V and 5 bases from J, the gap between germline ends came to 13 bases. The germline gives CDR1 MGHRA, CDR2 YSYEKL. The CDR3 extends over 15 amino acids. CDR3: CASSQDEGSWTEAFF. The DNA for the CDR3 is TGCGCCAGCAGCCAAGACGAGGGCTCTTGGACTGAAGCTTTCTTT.

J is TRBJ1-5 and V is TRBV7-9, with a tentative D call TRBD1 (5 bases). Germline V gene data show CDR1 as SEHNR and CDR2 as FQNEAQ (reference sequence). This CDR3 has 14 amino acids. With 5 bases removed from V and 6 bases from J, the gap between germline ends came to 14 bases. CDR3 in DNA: TGTGCCAGCAGCGGAGGCGGGGGAGGTCAGCCCCAGCATTTT. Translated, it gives CASSGGGGGQPQHF.

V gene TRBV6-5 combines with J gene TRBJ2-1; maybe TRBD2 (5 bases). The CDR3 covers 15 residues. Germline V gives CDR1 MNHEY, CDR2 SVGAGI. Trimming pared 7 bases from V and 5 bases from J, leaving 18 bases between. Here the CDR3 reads CASTAADSMNNEQFF. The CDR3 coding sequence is TGTGCCAGCACCGCCGCGGACTCCATGAACAATGAGCAGTTCTTC.

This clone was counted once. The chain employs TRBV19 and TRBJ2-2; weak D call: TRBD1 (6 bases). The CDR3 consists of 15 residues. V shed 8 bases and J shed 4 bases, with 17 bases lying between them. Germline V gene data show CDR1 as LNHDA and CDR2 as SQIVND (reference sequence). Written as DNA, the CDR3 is TGTGCCAGTTCTGCTAGGGGGTATCCCACCGGGGAGCTGTTTTTT. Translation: CASSARGYPTGELFF.

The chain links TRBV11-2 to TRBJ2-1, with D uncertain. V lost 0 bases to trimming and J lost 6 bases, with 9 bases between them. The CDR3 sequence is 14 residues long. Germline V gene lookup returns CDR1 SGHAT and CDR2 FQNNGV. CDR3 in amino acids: CASSLDGFGNEQFF. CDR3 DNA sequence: TGTGCCAGCAGCTTAGATGGGTTCGGCAATGAGCAGTTCTTC. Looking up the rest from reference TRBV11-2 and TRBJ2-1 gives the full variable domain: EAGVAQSPRYKIIEKRQSVAFWCNPISGHATLYWYQQILGQGPKLLIQFQNNGVVDDSQLPKDRFSAERLKGVDSTLKIQPAKLEDSAVYLCASSLDGFGNEQFFGPGTRLTVL.

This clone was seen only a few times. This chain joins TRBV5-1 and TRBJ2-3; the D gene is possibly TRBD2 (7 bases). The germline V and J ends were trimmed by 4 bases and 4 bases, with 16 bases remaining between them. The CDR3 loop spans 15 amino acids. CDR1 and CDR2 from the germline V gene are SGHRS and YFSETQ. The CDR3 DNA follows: TGCGCCAGCAGCGAAAACGGGGGGCCGGCAGATACGCAGTATTTT. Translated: CASSENGGPADTQYF.

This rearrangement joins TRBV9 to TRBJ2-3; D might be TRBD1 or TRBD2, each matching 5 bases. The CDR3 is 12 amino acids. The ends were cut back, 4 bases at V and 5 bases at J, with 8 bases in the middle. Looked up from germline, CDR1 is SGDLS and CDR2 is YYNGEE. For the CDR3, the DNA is TGTGCCAGCAGCCATGGGGGAGATACGCAGTATTTT. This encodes CASSHGGDTQYF.

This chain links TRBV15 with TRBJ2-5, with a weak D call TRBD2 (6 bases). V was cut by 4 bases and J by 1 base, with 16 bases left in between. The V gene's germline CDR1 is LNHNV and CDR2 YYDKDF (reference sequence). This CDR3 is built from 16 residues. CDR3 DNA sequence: TGTGCCACCAGCATTGTGATGATCGGGGGCCAAGAGACCCAGTACTTC. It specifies CATSIVMIGGQETQYF.

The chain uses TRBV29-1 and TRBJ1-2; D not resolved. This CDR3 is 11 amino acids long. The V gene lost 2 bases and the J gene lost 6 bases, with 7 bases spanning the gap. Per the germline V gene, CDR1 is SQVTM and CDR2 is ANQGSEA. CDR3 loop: CSVESRDGYTF. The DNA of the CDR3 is TGCAGCGTTGAATCGCGCGATGGCTACACCTTC. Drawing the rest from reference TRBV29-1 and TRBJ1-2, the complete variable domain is SAVISQKPSRDICQRGTSLTIQCQVDSQVTMMFWYRQQPGQSLTLIATANQGSEATYESGFVIDKFPISRPNLTFSTLTVSNMSPEDSSIYLCSVESRDGYTFGSGTRLTVV.

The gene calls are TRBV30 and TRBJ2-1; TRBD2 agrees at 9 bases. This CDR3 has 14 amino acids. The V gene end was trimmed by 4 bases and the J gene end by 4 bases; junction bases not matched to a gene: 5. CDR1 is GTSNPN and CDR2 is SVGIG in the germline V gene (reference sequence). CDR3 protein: CAWKLAGIYNEQFF. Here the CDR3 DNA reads TGTGCCTGGAAGCTAGCGGGGATTTACAATGAGCAGTTCTTC.

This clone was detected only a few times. This chain's CDR3 is CASRDWGDPTYEQYF. The CDR3 DNA is TGTGCCAGCAGGGATTGGGGGGACCCTACCTACGAGCAGTACTTC. The chain has TRBV7-9 and TRBJ2-7, with a tentative D call TRBD2 (6 bases). CDR3 length equals 15 residues. Germline values: CDR1 SEHNR, CDR2 FQNEAQ (reference sequence). V was clipped by 6 bases and J by 2 bases, with 17 bases between them.

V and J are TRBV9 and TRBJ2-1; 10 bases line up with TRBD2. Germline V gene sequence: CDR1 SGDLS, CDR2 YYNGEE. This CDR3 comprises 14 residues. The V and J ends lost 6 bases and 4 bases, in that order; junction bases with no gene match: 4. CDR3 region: CASTQGLAYNEQFF. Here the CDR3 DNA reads TGTGCCAGCACCCAGGGACTAGCGTACAATGAGCAGTTCTTC.

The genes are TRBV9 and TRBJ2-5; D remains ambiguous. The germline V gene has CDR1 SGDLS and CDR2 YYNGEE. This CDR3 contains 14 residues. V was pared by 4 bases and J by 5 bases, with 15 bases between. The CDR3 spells CASSSAWGSETQYF. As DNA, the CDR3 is TGTGCCAGCAGCTCAGCATGGGGTTCGGAGACCCAGTACTTC.

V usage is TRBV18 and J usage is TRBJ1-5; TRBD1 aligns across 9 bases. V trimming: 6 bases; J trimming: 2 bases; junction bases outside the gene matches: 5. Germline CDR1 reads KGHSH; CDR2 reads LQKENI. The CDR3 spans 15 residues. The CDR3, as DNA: TGTGCCAGCTCCAGGGACAGGGACCGCAATCAGCCCCAGCATTTT. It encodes CASSRDRDRNQPQHF.

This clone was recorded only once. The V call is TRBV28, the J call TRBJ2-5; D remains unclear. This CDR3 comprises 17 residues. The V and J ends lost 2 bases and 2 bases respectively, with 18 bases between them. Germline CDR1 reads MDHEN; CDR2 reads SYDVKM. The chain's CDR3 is CASSLRAWELGQETQYF. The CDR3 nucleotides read TGTGCCAGCAGTTTAAGGGCCTGGGAACTGGGACAAGAGACCCAGTACTTC.

The CDR3 nucleotides read TGCAGCGTTGAAGGGGACAACTACGAGCAGTACTTC. Its protein is CSVEGDNYEQYF. The chain links TRBV29-1 to TRBJ2-7, with D maybe TRBD1 (6 bases). The CDR3 spans 12 residues. The ends were cut back, 1 base at V and 3 bases at J, with 7 bases in the middle. The germline CDR1 and CDR2 sequences are SQVTM and ANQGSEA.

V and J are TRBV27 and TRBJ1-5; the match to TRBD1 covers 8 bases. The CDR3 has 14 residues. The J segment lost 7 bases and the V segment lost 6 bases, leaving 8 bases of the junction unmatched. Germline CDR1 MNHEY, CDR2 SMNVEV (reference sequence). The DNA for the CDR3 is TGTGCCAGCAGGATGACAGGGGTCAGACAGCCCCAGCATTTT. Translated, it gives CASRMTGVRQPQHF.